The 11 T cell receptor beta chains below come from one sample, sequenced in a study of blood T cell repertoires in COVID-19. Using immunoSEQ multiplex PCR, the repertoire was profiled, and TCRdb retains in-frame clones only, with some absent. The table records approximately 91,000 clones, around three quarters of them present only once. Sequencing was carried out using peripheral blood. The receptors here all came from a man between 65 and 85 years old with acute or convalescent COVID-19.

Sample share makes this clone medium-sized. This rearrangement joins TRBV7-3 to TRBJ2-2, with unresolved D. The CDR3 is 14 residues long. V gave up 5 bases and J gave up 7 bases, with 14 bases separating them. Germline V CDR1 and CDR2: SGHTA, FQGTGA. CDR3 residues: CASSVASGSGELFF. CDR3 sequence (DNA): TGTGCCAGCAGCGTAGCCAGTGGAAGCGGGGAGCTGTTTTTT.

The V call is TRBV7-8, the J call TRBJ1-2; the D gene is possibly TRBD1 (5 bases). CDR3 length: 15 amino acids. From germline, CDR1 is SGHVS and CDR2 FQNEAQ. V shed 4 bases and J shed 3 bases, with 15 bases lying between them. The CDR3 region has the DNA TGTGCCAGCAGCTCCGGGGGGAGGAGAGACTATGGCTACACCTTC. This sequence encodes CASSSGGRRDYGYTF.

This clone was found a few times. CDR3 DNA sequence: TGTGCCAGTAGTATCCCGGGGACCGGGGAGCTGTTTTTT. Translation gives CASSIPGTGELFF. The V call is TRBV19, the J call TRBJ2-2; possibly TRBD2 for D (5 bases). The CDR3 loop spans 13 amino acids. Trimming pared 3 bases from V and 5 bases from J, leaving 7 bases between. CDR1 LNHDA and CDR2 SQIVND come from the germline V gene (reference sequence). Full variable domain (missing parts from reference TRBV19 and TRBJ2-2): DGGITQSPKYLFRKEGQNVTLSCEQNLNHDAMYWYRQDPGQGLRLIYYSQIVNDFQKGDIAEGYSVSREKKESFPLTVTSAQKNPTAFYLCASSIPGTGELFFGEGSRLTVL.

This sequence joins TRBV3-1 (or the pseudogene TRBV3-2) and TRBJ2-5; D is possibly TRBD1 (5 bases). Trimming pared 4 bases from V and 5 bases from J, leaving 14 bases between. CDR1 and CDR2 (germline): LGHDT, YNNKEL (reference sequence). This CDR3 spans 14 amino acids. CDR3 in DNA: TGTGCCAGCAGCCCTACAGGTGTGATCGAGACCCAGTACTTC. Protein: CASSPTGVIETQYF.

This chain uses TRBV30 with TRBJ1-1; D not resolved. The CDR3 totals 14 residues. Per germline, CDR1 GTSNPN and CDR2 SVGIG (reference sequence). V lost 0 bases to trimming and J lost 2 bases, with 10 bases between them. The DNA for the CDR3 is TGTGCCTGGAGTGTTGGAACAGCTAACACTGAAGCTTTCTTT. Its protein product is CAWSVGTANTEAFF.

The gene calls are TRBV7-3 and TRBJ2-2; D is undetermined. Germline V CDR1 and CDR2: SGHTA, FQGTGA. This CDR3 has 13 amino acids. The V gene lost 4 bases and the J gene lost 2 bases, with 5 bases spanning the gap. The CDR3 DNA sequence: TGTGCCAGCAGCTCGGTTAACACCGGGGAGCTGTTTTTT. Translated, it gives CASSSVNTGELFF. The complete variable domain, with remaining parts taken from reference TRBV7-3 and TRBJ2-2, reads GAGVSQTPSNKVTEKGKYVELRCDPISGHTALYWYRQSLGQGPEFLIYFQGTGAADDSGLPNDRFFAVRPEGSVSTLKIQRTERGDSAVYLCASSSVNTGELFFGEGSRLTVL.

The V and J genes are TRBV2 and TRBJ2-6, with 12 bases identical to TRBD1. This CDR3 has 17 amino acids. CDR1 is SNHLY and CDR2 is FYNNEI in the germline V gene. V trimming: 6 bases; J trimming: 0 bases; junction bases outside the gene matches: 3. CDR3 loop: CASRGQGARSGANVLTF. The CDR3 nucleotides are TGTGCCAGCAGGGGACAGGGGGCGCGCTCTGGGGCCAACGTCCTGACTTTC. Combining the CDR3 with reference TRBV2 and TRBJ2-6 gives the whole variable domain EPEVTQTPSHQVTQMGQEVILRCVPISNHLYFYWYRQILGQKVEFLVSFYNNEISEKSEIFDDQFSVERPDGSNFTLKIRSTKLEDSAMYFCASRGQGARSGANVLTFGAGSRLTVL.

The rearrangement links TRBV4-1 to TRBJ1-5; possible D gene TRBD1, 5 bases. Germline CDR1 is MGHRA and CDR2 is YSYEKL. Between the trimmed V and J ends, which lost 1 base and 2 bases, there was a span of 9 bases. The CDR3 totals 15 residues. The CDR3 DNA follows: TGCGCCAGCAGCCAAGTGGGCAGGGGCAATCAGCCCCAGCATTTT. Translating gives CASSQVGRGNQPQHF.

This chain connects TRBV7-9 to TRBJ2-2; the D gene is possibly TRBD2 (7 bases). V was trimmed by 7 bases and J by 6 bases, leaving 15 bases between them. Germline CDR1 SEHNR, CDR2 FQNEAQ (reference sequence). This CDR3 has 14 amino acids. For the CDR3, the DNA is TGTGCCAGCATGGAGGGCGGGGGCGCCGGGGAGCTGTTTTTT. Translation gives CASMEGGGAGELFF.

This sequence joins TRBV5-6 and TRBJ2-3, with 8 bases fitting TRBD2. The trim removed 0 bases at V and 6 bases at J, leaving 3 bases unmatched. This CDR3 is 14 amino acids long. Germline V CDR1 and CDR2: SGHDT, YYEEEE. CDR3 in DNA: TGTGCCAGCAGCTTGGGCGGGGGGCCGGATACGCAGTATTTT. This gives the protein CASSLGGGPDTQYF.

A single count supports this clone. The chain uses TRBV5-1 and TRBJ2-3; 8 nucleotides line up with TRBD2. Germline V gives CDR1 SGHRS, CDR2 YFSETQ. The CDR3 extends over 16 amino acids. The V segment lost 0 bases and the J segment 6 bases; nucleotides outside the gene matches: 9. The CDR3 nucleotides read TGCGCCAGCAGCTTGGGACTAGCGATAAGTTGGGATACGCAGTATTTT. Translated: CASSLGLAISWDTQYF.